This is a list of T cell receptor beta chains from one sample in a study of shared clonotypes between healthy human individuals. The data were produced by immunoSEQ multiplex PCR, yet TCRdb's version contains in-frame clones alone and is incomplete. The sample lists about 2 million clones; about 95% were seen once. The material sequenced was naive CD8+ T cells sorted from blood. These receptors were taken from a man aged 18 to 30 in good health. Both conserved end residues are part of each CDR3. The D gene is left open where the match is weak.

D gene	CDR3 length	J gene	V gene	CDR3 protein	CDR3 DNA
TRBD1	15	TRBJ2-7	TRBV10-3	CAISGTGGASYEQYF	TGTGCCATCAGCGGAACAGGGGGCGCATCCTACGAGCAGTACTTC
.	13	TRBJ2-7	TRBV5-1	CASSSDTSYEQYF	TGCGCCAGCAGCTCGGACACCTCCTACGAGCAGTACTTC
.	12	TRBJ1-5	TRBV7-8	CASSLEVWPQHF	TGTGCCAGCAGCTTAGAAGTCTGGCCCCAGCATTTT
.	12	TRBJ1-1	TRBV28	CASSSENTEAFF	TGTGCCAGCAGTTCAGAGAACACTGAAGCTTTCTTT
.	15	TRBJ1-2	TRBV27	CASSLSKQGWHGYTF	TGTGCCAGCAGTTTATCGAAGCAGGGGTGGCATGGCTACACCTTC
.	15	TRBJ2-1	TRBV19	CASSILGTTDNEQFF	TGTGCCAGTAGTATACTCGGGACCACAGACAATGAGCAGTTCTTC
.	17	TRBJ1-4	TRBV6-1	CASSEASGGWVDEKLFF	TGTGCCAGCAGTGAAGCGTCCGGCGGGTGGGTTGATGAAAAACTGTTTTTT
.	14	TRBJ1-2	TRBV30	CAWSSGLENYGYTF	TGTGCCTGGAGTTCCGGACTGGAAAACTATGGCTACACCTTC
TRBD1	16	TRBJ1-6	TRBV2	CASNPAGQIYNSPLHF	TGTGCCAGCAACCCAGCGGGACAGATCTATAATTCACCCCTCCACTTT
.	16	TRBJ2-3	TRBV7-9	CASSSERGQSTDTQYF	TGTGCCAGCAGCTCCGAAAGAGGTCAGAGCACAGATACGCAGTATTTT
TRBD2	14	TRBJ2-7	TRBV2	CATHPAGGPYEQYF	TGTGCCACCCACCCAGCGGGAGGGCCGTACGAGCAGTACTTC
TRBD1	14	TRBJ2-7	TRBV2	CASMAETGPYEQYF	TGTGCCAGCATGGCGGAGACAGGGCCCTACGAGCAGTACTTC